This passage covers 2 T cell receptor beta chains from one sample sequenced in a study of T-cell memory formation after mild COVID-19. TCRdb passed the 5' RACE reads through MiXCR, listing each CDR3 protein once. The sample has a few hundred thousand distinct CDR3 sequences, approximately 15% seen once. Source material: PBMCs or a T cell subset sorted from them (not recorded which). Receptors were obtained from a man in his late teens or twenties who had mild COVID-19 (a few samples of this study predate the infection). Cell type and time point are not known.

The chain has TRBV7-9 and TRBJ1-4; D call uncertain. The CDR3 runs 14 residues. CDR1 and CDR2 (germline): SEHNR, FQNEAQ (reference sequence). Trimming took 5 bases from V and 4 from J, leaving 11 bases between them. CDR3 bases: TGTGCCAGCAGCCCTACGCAGAGTAATGAAAAACTGTTTTTT. Amino acids: CASSPTQSNEKLFF.

A remark on this clonotype: The junction shows a germline mismatch at one end, possibly a read error. This sequence joins TRBV4-1 and TRBJ2-1, with 9 nucleotides matching TRBD1. This CDR3 comprises 15 residues. Per germline, CDR1 MGHRA and CDR2 YSYEKL. This chain's CDR3 is CARSRGQGPYNEQFF. CDR3 DNA: TGCGCCAGGAGCCGCGGACAGGGGCCCTACAATGAGCAGTTCTTC.